The 12 T cell receptor beta chains given below trace back to one sample, sequenced in a study of shared clonotypes between healthy human individuals. Method: immunoSEQ multiplex PCR; TCRdb's copy keeps in-frame clones and lacks some. The sample yields about 2 million clones, 90% to 95% seen once. The sample consisted of naive CD4+ T cells sorted from blood. Described subset: CD45RA+ positively selected. Receptors were obtained from a man aged 18 to 29 in good health.

A word on this clone: The same CDR3 is also encoded by other DNA sequences in this sample. The chain carries TRBV4-2 and TRBJ1-3; possible D gene TRBD1, 5 bases. This CDR3 spans 16 amino acids. V gave up 0 bases and J gave up 0 bases, with 9 bases separating them. CDR1 and CDR2 (germline): LGHNA, YNFKEQ. CDR3 nucleotide sequence: TGTGCCAGCAGCCAAGATAAGGGACTCTCTGGAAACACCATATATTTT. Translated: CASSQDKGLSGNTIYF.

J is TRBJ1-1 and V is TRBV9; D is unresolved. Germline V gene lookup returns CDR1 SGDLS and CDR2 YYNGEE. Trimming left V 4 bases short and J 1 base short, with 11 bases between. This CDR3 spans 14 amino acids. The DNA of the CDR3 is TGTGCCAGCAGCCCCCAATGGGGGAACACTGAAGCTTTCTTT. Translation: CASSPQWGNTEAFF. The entire variable domain, with the rest obtained from reference TRBV9 and TRBJ1-1, is as follows: DSGVTQTPKHLITATGQRVTLRCSPRSGDLSVYWYQQSLDQGLQFLIQYYNGEERAKGNILERFSAQQFPDLHSELNLSSLELGDSALYFCASSPQWGNTEAFFGQGTRLTVV.

The V call is TRBV29-1, the J call TRBJ2-7; D gene ambiguous. CDR3 length equals 11 residues. Trimming took 0 bases from V and 6 from J, leaving 6 bases between them. CDR1 is SQVTM and CDR2 is ANQGSEA in the germline V gene. In DNA, the CDR3 is TGCAGCGTTGAAGATGGGCGCGAGCAGTACTTC. It yields the protein CSVEDGREQYF.

The V and J genes are TRBV28 and TRBJ2-3; 10 bases are shared with TRBD1. Germline loops: CDR1 MDHEN, CDR2 SYDVKM. The CDR3 runs 18 residues. J gave up 4 bases and V 8 bases, and 18 bases lay outside the gene matches. This CDR3 reads CASLPSIRDRGLSDTQYF. CDR3 DNA: TGTGCCAGCCTTCCTTCTATCCGGGACAGGGGACTTTCAGATACGCAGTATTTT. The full variable domain, with the rest looked up from reference TRBV28 and TRBJ2-3, is DVKVTQSSRYLVKRTGEKVFLECVQDMDHENMFWYRQDPGLGLRLIYFSYDVKMKEKGDIPEGYSVSREKKERFSLILESASTNQTSMYLCASLPSIRDRGLSDTQYFGPGTRLTVL.

The chain combines TRBV5-1 with TRBJ2-5, with D maybe TRBD2 (5 bases). From germline, CDR1 is SGHRS and CDR2 YFSETQ. Trimming took off 2 bases at V and 2 bases at J, with 16 bases between the two ends. The CDR3 has 16 residues. The CDR3 nucleotides read TGCGCCAGCAGCTTAATAGCGACCAATCCTCAAGAGACCCAGTACTTC. This sequence encodes CASSLIATNPQETQYF.

The chain combines TRBV14 with TRBJ2-6, with D possibly matching TRBD1 (6 bases). V was pared by 7 bases and J by 0 bases, with 16 bases between. Germline CDR1 is SGHDN and CDR2 is FVKESK. The CDR3 spans 17 residues. Here the CDR3 reads CASTPGHGFSGANVLTF. CDR3 nucleotides: TGTGCCAGCACCCCGGGACATGGATTCTCTGGGGCCAACGTCCTGACTTTC.

The chain joins TRBV7-2 to TRBJ2-5, with 10 bases fitting TRBD1. The CDR3 runs to 16 residues. Germline-derived CDR1 and CDR2 are SGHTA and FQGNSA. V shed 5 bases, J shed 5 bases, and the junction held 11 bases outside the gene matches. CDR3 residues: CASSPQVGQGMETQYF. The DNA of the CDR3 is TGTGCCAGCAGCCCGCAAGTGGGACAGGGGATGGAGACCCAGTACTTC.

The chain combines TRBV9 with TRBJ1-2, with 8 bases matching TRBD1. This CDR3 has 14 residues. The V segment lost 3 bases and the J segment 8 bases; nucleotides outside the gene matches: 9. Germline assignment: CDR1 SGDLS and CDR2 YYNGEE. The CDR3, as DNA: TGTGCCAGCAGCGGAGGAGACAGGGGACGGGGCTACACCTTC. Translation gives CASSGGDRGRGYTF.

To note about this clone: Different DNA sequences within this sample yield the same CDR3. V and J are TRBV6-5 and TRBJ1-1; D gene unclear. The germline V gene encodes CDR1 MNHEY and CDR2 SVGAGI. This CDR3 has 14 amino acids. The V end lost 3 bases, the J end lost 0 bases, and 8 bases lay between the germline ends. The CDR3 is CASSYGTLNTEAFF. The CDR3 nucleotides read TGTGCCAGCAGTTATGGCACGTTGAACACTGAAGCTTTCTTT.

CDR3 loop: CASSEPTGGGGNTIYF. CDR3 nucleotide sequence: TGCGCCAGCAGTGAGCCGACGGGCGGTGGTGGAAACACCATATATTTT. The V gene is TRBV10-2, the J gene TRBJ1-3, with D hard to call. Trimming removed 2 bases from V and 3 bases from J, with 14 bases in between. This CDR3 spans 16 amino acids. Germline lookup yields CDR1 WSHSY and CDR2 SAAADI.

This rearrangement joins TRBV11-2 to TRBJ1-2; D may be TRBD1 (5 bases). The germline V and J ends were trimmed by 1 base and 8 bases, with 14 bases remaining between them. The length of the CDR3 is 14 residues. Germline V gene lookup returns CDR1 SGHAT and CDR2 FQNNGV. CDR3 DNA sequence: TGTGCCAGCAGCTTAGCTGCGGGGCAGGGAGGCTACACCTTC. Protein: CASSLAAGQGGYTF.

This clone showed up many times. V and J are TRBV30 and TRBJ2-2; the match to TRBD1 covers 7 bases. This CDR3 has 14 amino acids. V was clipped by 4 bases and J by 1 base; unmatched bases: 3. Germline-derived CDR1 and CDR2 are GTSNPN and SVGIG (reference sequence). The CDR3 DNA follows: TGTGCCTGGAACAGGGGATGGAACACCGGGGAGCTGTTTTTT. Translating gives CAWNRGWNTGELFF.